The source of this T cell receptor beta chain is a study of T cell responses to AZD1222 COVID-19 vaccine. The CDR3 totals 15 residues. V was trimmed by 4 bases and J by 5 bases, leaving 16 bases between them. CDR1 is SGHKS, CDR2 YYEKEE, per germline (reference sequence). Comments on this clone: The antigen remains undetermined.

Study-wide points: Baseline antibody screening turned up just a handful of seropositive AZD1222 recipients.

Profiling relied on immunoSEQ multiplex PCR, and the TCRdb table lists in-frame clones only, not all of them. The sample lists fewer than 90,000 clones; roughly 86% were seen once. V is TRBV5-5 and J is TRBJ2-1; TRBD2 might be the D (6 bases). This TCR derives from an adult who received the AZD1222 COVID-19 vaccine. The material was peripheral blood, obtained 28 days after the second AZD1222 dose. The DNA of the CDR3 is TGTGCCAGCAGCAGGACCCTAGCGCTAGACAATGAGCAGTTCTTC. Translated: CASSRTLALDNEQFF.